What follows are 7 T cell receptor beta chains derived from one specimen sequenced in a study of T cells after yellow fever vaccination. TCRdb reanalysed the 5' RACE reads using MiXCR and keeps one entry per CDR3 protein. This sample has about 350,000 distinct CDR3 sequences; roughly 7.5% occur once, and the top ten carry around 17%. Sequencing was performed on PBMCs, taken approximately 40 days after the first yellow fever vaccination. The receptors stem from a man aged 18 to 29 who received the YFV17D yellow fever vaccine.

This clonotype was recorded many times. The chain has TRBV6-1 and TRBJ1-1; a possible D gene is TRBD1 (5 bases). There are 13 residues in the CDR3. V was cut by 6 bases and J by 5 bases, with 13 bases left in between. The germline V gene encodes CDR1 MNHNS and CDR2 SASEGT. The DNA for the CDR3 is TGTGCCAGCAGCAGGGACCCCCGGACTGAAGCTTTCTTT. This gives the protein CASSRDPRTEAFF.

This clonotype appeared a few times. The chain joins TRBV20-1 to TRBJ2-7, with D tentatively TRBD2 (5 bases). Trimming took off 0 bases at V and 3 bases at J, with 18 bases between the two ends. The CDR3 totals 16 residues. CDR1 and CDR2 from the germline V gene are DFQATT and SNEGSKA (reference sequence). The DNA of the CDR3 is TGCAGTGCTAGAGATCAGACCGGGATGAGAAACTACGAGCAGTACTTC. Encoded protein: CSARDQTGMRNYEQYF.

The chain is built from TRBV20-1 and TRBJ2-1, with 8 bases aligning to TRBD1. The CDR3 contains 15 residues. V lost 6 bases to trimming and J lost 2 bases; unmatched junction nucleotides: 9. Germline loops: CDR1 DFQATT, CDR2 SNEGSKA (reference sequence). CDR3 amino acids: CSAYRTGSPYNEQFF. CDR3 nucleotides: TGCAGTGCATACCGGACAGGGAGCCCCTACAATGAGCAGTTCTTC.

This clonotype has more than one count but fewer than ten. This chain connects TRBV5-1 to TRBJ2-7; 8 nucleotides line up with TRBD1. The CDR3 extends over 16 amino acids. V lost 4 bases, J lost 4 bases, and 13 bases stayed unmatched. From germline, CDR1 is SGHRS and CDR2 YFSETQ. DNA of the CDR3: TGCGCCAGCAGCCCACTTGATGGACAGGGTATATACGAGCAGTACTTC. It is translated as CASSPLDGQGIYEQYF.

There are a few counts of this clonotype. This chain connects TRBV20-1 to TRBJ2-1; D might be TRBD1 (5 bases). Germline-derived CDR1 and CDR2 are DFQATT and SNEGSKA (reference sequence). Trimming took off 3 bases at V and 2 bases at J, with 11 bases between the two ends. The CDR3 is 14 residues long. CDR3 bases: TGCAGTGCTAGGAACAGGCAGGCCTACAATGAGCAGTTCTTC. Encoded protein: CSARNRQAYNEQFF.

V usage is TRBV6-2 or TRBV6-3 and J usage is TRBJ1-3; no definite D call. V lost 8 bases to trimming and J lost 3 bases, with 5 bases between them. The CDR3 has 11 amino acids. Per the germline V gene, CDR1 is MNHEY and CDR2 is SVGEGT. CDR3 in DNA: TGTGCCAGCCACAATGGAAACACCATATATTTT. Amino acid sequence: CASHNGNTIYF.

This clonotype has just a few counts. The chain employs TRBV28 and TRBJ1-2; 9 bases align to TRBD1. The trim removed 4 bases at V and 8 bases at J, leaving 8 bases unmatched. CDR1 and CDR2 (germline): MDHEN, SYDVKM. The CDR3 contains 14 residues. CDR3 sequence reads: CASSWGNRGLGYTF. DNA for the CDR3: TGTGCCAGCAGTTGGGGGAACAGGGGGCTAGGCTACACCTTC.